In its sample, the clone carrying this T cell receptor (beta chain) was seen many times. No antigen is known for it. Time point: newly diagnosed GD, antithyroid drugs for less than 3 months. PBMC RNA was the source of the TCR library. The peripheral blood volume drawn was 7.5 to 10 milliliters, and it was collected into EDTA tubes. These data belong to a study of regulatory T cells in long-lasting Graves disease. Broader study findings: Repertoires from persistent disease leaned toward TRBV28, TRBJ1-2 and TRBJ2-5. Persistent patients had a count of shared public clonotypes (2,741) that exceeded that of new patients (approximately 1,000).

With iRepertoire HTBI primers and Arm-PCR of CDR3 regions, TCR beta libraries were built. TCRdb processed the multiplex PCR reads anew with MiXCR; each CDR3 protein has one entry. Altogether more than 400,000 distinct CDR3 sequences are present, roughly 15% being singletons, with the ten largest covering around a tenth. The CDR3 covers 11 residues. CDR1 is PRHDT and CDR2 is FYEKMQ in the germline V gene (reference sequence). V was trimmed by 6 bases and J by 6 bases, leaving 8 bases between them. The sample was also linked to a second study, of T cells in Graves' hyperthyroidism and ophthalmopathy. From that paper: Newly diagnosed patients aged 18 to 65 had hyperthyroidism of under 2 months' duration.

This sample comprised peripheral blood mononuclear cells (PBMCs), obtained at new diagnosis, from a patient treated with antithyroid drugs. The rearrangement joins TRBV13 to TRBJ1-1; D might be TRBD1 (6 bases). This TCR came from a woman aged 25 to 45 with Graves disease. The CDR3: CASRGQSEAFF. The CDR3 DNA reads TGTGCCAGCAGAGGACAGTCTGAAGCTTTCTTT.